This TCR beta chain was sequenced for a study of beta chain features in type 1 diabetes. TCRB transcripts that were expressed got sequenced, as all of the isolated RNA had been reverse transcribed. TCRdb's table, derived via immunoSEQ multiplex PCR, lists solely in-frame clones and lacks some. The top ten hold 0.035% to 0.05% of the sample, which has 430,000 or so clones, more than 9.5% seen once. Germline CDR1 PRHDT, CDR2 FYEKMQ (reference sequence). The CDR3 has 17 amino acids. The V segment lost 0 bases and the J segment 7 bases; nucleotides outside the gene matches: 10. A few counts support this clone.

The TCR comes from a woman between 18 and 30 years old in good health. This chain links TRBV13 with TRBJ2-1; 9 nucleotides align to TRBD2. The sample comprised naive CD4+ T cells from blood. Here the CDR3 DNA reads TGTGCCAGCAGCTTAGGCCTTCTAGCGGGACCTCAGAATGAGCAGTTCTTC. Residues: CASSLGLLAGPQNEQFF.